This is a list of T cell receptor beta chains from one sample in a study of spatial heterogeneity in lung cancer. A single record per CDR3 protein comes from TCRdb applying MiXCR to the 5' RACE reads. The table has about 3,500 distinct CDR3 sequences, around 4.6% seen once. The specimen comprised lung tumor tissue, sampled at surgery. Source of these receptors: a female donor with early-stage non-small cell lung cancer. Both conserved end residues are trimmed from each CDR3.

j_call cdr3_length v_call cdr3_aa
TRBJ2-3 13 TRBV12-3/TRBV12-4 ASSLSGGLTDTQY
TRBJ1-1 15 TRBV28 ASSYRIRVSMNTEAF
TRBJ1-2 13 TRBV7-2 ASSLAQGAGYGYT
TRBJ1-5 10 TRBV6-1 ASSEAWQPQH
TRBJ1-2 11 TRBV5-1 ASSWDKSYGYT
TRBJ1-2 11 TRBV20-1 SARTDRLAGYT
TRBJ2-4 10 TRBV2 ASSEGGVIQY
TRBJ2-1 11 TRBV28 ASSLRRVDEQF
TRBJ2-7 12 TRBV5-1 ASRPGQGLYEQY
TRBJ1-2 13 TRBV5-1 ASTSNSGTGVGYT
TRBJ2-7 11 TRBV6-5 ASSRPSSGEQY
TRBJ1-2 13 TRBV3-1 ASSQGVSSGYGYT
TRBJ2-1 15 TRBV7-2 ASSYTSGRVSFNEQF
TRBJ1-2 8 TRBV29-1 SVWSAGYT
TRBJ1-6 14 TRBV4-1 ASSQDGTGLNSPLH
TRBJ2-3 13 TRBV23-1 ASSQDRGPPDTQY
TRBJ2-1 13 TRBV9 ASSPGLAGGNEQF
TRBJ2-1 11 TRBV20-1 RGMGGAYNEQF
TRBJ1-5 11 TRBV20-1 SASFGKRQPQH
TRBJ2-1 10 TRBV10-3 AILDTGNEQF
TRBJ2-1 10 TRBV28 ASSYGYNEQF
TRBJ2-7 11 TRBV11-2 ASSLPGQYEQY
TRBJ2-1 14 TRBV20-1 SARPRVEGSYNEQF
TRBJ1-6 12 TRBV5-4 ASSTGTGGSPLH
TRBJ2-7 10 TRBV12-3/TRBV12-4 ASSGLTYEQY
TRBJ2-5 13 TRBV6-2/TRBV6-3 ASSQRTGVQETQY